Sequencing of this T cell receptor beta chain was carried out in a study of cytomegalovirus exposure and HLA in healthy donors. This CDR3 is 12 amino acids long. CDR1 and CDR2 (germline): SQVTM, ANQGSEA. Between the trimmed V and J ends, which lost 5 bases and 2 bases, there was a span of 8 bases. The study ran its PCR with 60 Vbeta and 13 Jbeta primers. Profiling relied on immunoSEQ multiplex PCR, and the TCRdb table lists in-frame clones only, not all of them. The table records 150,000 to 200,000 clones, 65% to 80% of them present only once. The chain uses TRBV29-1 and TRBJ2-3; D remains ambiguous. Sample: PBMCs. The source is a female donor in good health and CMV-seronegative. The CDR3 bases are TGCAGCGTTCAAGCACTCACAGATACGCAGTATTTT. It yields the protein CSVQALTDTQYF.